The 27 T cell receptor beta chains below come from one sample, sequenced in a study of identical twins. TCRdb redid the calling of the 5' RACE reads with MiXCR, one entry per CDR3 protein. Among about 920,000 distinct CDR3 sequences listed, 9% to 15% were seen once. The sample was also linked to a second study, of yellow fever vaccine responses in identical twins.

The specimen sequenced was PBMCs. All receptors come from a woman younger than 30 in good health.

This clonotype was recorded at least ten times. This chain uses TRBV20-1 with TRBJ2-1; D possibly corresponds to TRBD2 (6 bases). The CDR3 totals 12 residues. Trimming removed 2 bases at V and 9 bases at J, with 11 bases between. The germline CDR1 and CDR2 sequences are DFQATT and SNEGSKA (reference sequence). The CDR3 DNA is TGCAGTGCTAGACTGACTAGTTCTGAGCAGTTCTTC. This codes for CSARLTSSEQFF.

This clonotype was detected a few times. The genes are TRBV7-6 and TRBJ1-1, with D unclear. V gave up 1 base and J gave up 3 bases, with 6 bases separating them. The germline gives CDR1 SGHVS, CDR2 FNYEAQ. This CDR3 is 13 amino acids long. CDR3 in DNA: TGTGCCAGCAGCTTAGATGTATACACTGAAGCTTTCTTT. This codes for CASSLDVYTEAFF.

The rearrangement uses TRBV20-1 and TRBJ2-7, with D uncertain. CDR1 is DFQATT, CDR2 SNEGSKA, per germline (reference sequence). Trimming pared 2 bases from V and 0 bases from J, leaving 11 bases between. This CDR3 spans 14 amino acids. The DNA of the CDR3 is TGCAGTGCTAGAAATCACGTTAACTCCTACGAGCAGTACTTC. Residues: CSARNHVNSYEQYF.

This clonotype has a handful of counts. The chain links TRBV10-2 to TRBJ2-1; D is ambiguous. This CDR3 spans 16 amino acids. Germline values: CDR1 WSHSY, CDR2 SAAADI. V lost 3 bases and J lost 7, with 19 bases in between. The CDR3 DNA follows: TGCGCCAGCAGTGATACCCTCGCCGTATCTCGAAATGAGCAGTTCTTC. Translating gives CASSDTLAVSRNEQFF.

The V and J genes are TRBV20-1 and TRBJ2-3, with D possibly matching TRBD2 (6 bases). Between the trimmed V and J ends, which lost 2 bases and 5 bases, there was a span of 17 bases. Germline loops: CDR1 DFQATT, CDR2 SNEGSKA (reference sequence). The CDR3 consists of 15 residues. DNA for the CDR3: TGCAGTGCTAGACATACTAGCTCCGGCCTAGATACGCAGTATTTT. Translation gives CSARHTSSGLDTQYF.

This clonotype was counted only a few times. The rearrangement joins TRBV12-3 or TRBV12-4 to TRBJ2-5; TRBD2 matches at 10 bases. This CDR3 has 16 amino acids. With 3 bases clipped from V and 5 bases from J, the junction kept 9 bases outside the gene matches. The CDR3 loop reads CASSFLIAGGGETQYF. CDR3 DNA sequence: TGTGCCAGCAGTTTCCTCATAGCGGGGGGCGGGGAGACCCAGTACTTC.

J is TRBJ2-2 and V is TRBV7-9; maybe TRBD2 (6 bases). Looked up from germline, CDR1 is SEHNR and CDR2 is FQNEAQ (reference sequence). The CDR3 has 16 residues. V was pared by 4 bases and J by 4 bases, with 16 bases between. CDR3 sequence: CASSYGREFGTGELFF. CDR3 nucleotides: TGTGCCAGCAGCTACGGCCGGGAGTTTGGCACCGGGGAGCTGTTTTTT.

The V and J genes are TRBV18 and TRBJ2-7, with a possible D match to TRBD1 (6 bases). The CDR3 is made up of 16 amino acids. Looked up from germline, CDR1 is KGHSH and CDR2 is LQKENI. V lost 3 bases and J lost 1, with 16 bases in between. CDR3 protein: CASSPPYRVGSYEQYF. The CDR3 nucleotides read TGTGCCAGCTCACCGCCTTACAGGGTAGGGTCCTACGAGCAGTACTTC.

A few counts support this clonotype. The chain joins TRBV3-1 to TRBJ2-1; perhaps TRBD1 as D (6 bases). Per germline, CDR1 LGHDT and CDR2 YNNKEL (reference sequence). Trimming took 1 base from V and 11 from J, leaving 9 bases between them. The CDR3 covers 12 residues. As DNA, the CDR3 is TGTGCCAGCAGCCAAGCTAGGGGGAAGCAGTTCTTC. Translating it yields CASSQARGKQFF.

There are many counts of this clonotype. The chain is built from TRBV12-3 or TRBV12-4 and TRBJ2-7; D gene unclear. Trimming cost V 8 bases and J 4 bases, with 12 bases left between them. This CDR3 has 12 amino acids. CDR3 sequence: CASGPLRYEQYF. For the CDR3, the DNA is TGTGCCAGCGGCCCCCTACGGTACGAGCAGTACTTC.

The CDR3 region is CATSKGSVQETQYF. The CDR3 region has the DNA TGTGCCACCAGTAAGGGTAGCGTACAAGAGACCCAGTACTTC. This rearrangement joins TRBV15 to TRBJ2-5; a weak D match, TRBD2 (5 bases). The ends were cut back, 6 bases at V and 2 bases at J, with 13 bases in the middle. This CDR3 comprises 14 residues. The germline V gene encodes CDR1 LNHNV and CDR2 YYDKDF (reference sequence).

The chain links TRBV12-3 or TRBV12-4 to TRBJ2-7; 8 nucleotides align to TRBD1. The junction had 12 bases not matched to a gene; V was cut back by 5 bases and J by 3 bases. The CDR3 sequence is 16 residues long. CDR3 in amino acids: CASSPRTGGKFYEQYF. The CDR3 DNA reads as TGTGCCAGCAGTCCCAGAACAGGGGGAAAATTCTACGAGCAGTACTTC.

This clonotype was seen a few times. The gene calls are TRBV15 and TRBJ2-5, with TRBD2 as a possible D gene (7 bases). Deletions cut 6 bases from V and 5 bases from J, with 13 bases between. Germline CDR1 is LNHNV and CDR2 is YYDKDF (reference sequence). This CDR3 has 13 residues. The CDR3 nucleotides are TGTGCCACCAGAAAACAGGGAGGGGAGACCCAGTACTTC. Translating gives CATRKQGGETQYF.

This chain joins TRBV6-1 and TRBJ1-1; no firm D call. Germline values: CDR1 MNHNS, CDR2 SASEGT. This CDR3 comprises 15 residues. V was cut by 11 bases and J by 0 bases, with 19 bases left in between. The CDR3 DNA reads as TGTGCCGTCACAGCAGAGAGACGGCTGAACACTGAAGCTTTCTTT. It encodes CAVTAERRLNTEAFF.

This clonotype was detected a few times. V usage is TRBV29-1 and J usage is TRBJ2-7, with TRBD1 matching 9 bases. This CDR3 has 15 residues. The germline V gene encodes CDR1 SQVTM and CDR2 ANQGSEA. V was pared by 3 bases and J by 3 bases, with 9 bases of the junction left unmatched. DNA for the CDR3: TGCAGCGTTGATGGCGGGACAGGGTCTGTCTACGAGCAGTACTTC. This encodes CSVDGGTGSVYEQYF.

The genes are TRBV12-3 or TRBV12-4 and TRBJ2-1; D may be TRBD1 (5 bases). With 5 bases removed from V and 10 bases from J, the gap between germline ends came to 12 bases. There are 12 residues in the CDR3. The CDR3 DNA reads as TGTGCCAGCAGTACCAGGGATTGGGAGCAGTTCTTC. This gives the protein CASSTRDWEQFF.

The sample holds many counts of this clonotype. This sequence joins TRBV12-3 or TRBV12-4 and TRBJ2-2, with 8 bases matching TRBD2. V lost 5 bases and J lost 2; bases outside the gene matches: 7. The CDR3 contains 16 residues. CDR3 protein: CASSPYGRANTGELFF. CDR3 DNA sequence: TGTGCCAGCAGTCCCTACGGGAGGGCTAACACCGGGGAGCTGTTTTTT.

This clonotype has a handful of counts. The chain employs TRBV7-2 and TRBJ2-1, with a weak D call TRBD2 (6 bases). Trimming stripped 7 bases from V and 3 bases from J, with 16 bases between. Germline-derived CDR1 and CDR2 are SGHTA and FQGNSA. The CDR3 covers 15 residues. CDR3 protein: CASKDAAGYYNEQFF. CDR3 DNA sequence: TGTGCCAGCAAGGACGCTGCGGGATACTACAATGAGCAGTTCTTC.

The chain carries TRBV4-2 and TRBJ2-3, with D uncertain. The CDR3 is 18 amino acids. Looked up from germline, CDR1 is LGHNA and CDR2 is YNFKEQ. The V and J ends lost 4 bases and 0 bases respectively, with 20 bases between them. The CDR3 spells CASSRVVVLYTSTDTQYF. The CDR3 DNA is TGTGCCAGCAGCCGAGTAGTTGTCTTATACACTAGCACAGATACGCAGTATTTT.

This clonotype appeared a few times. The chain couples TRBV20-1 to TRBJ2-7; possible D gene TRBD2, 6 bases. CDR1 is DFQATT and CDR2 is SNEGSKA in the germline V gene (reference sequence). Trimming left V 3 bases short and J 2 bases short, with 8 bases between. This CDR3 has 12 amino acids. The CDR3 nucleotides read TGCAGTGCTAGCCGGGGGACCTACGAGCAGTACGTC. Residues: CSASRGTYEQYV.

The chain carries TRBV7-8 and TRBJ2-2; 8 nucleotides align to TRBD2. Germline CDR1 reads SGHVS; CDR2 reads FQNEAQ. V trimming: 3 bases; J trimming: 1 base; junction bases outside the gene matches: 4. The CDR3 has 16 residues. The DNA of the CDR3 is TGTGCCAGCAGCTTTCTAGCGGGCAGGAACACCGGGGAGCTGTTTTTT. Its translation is CASSFLAGRNTGELFF. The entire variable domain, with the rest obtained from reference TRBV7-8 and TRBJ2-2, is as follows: GAGVSQSPRYKVAKRGQDVALRCDPISGHVSLFWYQQALGQGPEFLTYFQNEAQLDKSGLPSDRFFAERPEGSVSTLKIQRTQQEDSAVYLCASSFLAGRNTGELFFGEGSRLTVL.

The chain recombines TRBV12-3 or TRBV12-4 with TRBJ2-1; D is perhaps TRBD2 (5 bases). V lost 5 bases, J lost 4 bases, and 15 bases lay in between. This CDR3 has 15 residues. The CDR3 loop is CASSQLGSGYNEQFF. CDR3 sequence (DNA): TGTGCCAGCAGTCAACTTGGGTCGGGATACAATGAGCAGTTCTTC.

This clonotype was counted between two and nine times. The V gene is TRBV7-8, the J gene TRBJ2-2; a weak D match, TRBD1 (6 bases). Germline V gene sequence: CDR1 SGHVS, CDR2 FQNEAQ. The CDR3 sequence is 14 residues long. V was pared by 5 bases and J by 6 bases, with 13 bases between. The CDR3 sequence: CASSHRVLAGELFF. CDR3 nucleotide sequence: TGTGCCAGCAGCCACAGGGTTTTAGCCGGGGAGCTGTTTTTT.

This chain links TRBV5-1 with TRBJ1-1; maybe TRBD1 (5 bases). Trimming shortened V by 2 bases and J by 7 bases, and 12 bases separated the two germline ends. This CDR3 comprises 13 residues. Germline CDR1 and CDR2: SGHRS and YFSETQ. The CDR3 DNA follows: TGCGCCAGCAGCTTATCGGGGCTCGGTGAAGCTTTCTTT. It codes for CASSLSGLGEAFF.

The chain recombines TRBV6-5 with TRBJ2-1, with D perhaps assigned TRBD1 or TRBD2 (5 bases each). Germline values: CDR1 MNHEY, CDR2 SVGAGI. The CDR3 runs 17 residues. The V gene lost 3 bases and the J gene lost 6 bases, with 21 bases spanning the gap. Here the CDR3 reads CASSYPLSWGNRNEQFF. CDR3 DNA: TGTGCCAGCAGTTATCCATTGTCCTGGGGGAACCGCAATGAGCAGTTCTTC.

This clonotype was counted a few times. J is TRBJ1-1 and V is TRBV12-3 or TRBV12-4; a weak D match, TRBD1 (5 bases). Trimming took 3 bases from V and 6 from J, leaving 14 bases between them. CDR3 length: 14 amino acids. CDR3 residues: CASSFQGPNAEAFF. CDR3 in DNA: TGTGCCAGCAGTTTTCAGGGACCCAATGCTGAAGCTTTCTTT.

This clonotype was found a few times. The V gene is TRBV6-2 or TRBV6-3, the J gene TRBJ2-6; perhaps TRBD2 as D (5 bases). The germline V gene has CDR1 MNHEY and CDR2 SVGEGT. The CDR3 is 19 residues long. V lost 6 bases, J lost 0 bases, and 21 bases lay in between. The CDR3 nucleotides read TGTGCCAGCAGCCCCCGAAGGAGATCCGGACTCTCTGGGGCCAACGTCCTGACTTTC. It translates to CASSPRRRSGLSGANVLTF.